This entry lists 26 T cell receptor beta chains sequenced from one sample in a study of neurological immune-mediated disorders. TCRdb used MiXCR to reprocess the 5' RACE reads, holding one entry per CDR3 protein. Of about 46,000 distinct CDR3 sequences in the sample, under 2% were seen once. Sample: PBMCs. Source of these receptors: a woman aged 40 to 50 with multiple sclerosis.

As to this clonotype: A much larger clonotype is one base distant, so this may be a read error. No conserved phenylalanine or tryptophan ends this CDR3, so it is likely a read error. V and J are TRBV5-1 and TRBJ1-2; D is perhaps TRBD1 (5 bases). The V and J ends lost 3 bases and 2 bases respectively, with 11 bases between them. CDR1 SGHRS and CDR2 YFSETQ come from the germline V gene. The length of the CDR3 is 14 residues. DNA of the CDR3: TGCGCCAGCAGCTCCCAGGGACGGAACTATGGCTACACCTGC. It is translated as CASSSQGRNYGYTC.

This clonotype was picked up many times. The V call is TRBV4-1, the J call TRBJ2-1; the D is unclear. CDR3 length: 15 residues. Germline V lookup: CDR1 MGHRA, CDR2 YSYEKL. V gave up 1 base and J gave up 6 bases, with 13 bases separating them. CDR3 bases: TGCGCCAGCAGCCAAGGTCTCCCGGTAGGCAATGAGCAGTTCTTC. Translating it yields CASSQGLPVGNEQFF.

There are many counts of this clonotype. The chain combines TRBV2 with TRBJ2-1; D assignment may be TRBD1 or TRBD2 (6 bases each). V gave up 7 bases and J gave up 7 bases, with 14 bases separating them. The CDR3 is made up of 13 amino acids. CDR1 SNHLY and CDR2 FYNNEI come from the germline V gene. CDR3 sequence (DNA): TGTGCCAGCACGACGGGGGCGCGGAATGAGCAGTTCTTC. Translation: CASTTGARNEQFF.

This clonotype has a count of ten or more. The CDR3 nucleotides read TGCAGTGCTAGGGACCTCTCTAGGACTAGCGCCCAGAGCTCCTACAATGAGCAGTTCTTC. Translating it yields CSARDLSRTSAQSSYNEQFF. The rearrangement uses TRBV20-1 and TRBJ2-1; 9 bases map to TRBD2. V gave up 3 bases and J gave up 0 bases; unmatched junction bases: 18. The germline V gene has CDR1 DFQATT and CDR2 SNEGSKA (reference sequence). The CDR3 is 20 amino acids.

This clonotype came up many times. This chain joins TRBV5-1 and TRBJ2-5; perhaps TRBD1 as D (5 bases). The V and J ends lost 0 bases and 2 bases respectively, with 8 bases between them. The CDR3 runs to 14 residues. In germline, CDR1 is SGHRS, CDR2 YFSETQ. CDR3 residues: CASSLGQTQETQYF. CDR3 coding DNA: TGCGCCAGCAGCTTGGGACAGACGCAAGAGACCCAGTACTTC.

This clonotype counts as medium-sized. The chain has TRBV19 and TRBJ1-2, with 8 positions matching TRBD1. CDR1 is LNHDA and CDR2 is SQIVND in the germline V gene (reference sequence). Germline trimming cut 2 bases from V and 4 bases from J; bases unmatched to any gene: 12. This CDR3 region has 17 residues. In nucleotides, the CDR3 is TGTGCCAGTAGTATATCCGGGACAGGCGCTTATGGCTATGGCTACACCTTC. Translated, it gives CASSISGTGAYGYGYTF.

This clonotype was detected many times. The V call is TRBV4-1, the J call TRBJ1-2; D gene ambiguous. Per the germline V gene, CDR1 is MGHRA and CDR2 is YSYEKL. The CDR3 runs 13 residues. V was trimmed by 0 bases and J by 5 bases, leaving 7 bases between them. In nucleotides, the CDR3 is TGCGCCAGCAGCCAAGATTGGTTTTATGGCTACACCTTC. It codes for CASSQDWFYGYTF.

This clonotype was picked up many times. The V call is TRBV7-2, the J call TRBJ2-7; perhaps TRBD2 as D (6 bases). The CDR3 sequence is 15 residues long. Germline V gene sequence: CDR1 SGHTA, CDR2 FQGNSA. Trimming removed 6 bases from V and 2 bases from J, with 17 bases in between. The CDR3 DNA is TGTGCCAGCAGACCGACACCGGGGGAGACCTACGAGCAGTACTTC. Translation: CASRPTPGETYEQYF.

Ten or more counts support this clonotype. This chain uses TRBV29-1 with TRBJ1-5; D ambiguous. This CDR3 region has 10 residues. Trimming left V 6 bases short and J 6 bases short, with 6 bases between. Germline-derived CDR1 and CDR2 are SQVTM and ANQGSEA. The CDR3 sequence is CSVGPQPQHF. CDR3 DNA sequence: TGCAGCGTGGGCCCTCAGCCCCAGCATTTT. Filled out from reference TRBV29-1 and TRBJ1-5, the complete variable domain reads SAVISQKPSRDICQRGTSLTIQCQVDSQVTMMFWYRQQPGQSLTLIATANQGSEATYESGFVIDKFPISRPNLTFSTLTVSNMSPEDSSIYLCSVGPQPQHFGDGTRLSIL.

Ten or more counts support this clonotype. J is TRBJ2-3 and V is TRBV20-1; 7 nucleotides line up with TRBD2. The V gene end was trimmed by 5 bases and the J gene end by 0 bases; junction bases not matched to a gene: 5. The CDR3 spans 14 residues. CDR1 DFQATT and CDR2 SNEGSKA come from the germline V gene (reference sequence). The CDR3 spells CSAGLVGSTDTQYF. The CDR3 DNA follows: TGCAGTGCTGGACTAGTCGGGAGCACAGATACGCAGTATTTT.

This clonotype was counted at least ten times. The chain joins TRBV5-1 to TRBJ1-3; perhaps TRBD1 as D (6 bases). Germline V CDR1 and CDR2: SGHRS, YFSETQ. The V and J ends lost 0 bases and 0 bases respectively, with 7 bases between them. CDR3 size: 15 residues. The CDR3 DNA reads TGCGCCAGCAGCTTGGGGGACACCTCTGGAAACACCATATATTTT. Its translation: CASSLGDTSGNTIYF.

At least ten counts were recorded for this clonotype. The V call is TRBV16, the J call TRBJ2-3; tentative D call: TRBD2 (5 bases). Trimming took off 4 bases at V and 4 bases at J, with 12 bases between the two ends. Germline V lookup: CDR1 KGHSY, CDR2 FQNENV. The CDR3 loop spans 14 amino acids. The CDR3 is CASSLRTSPDTQYF. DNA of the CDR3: TGTGCCAGCAGCCTAAGGACTTCCCCAGATACGCAGTATTTT.

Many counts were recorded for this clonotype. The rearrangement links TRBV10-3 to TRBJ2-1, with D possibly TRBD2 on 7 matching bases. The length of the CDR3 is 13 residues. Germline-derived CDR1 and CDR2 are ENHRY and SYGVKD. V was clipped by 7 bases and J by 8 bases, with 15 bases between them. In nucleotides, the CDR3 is TGTGCCATCACCGAGGAGGGGGGGGATGAGCAGTTCTTC. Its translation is CAITEEGGDEQFF.

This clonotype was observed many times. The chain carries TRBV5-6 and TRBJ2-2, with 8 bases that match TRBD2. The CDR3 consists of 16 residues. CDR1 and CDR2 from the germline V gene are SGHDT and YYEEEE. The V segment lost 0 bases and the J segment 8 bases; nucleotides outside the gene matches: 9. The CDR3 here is CASSLAGLAFWGELFF. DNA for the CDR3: TGTGCCAGCAGCTTGGCTGGACTAGCCTTCTGGGGGGAGCTGTTTTTT.

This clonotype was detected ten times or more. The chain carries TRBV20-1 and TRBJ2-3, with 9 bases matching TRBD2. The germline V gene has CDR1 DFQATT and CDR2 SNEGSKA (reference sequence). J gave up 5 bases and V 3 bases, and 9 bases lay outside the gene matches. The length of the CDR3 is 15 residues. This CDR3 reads CSASPSGVRGDTQYF. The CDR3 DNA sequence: TGCAGTGCTAGCCCTAGCGGGGTACGTGGAGATACGCAGTATTTT.

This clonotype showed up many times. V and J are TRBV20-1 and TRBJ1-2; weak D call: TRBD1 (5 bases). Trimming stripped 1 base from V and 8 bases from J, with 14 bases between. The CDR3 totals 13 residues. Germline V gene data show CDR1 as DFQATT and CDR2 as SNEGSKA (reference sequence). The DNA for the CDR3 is TGCAGTGCTAGAGCTGGGACCCTCGGGGGCTACACCTTC. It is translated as CSARAGTLGGYTF.

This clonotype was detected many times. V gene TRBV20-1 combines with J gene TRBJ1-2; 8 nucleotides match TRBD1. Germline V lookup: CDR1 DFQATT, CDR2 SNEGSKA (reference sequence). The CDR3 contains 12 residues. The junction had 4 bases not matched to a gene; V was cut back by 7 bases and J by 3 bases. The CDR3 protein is CSVWTGHYGYTF. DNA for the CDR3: TGCAGTGTTTGGACAGGGCACTATGGCTACACCTTC.

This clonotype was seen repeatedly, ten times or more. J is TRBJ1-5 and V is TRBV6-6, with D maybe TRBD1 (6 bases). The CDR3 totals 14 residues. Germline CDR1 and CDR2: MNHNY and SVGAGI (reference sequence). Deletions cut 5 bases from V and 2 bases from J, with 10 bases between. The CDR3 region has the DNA TGTGCCAGCAGTCCAGGGGACGGCAATCAGCCCCAGCATTTT. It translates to CASSPGDGNQPQHF.

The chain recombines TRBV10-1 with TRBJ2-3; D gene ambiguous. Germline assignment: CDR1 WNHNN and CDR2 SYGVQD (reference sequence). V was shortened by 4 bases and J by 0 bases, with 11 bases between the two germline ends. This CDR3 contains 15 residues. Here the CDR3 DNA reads TGCGCCAGCAGTGGCGGCCCAACAAGCACAGATACGCAGTATTTT. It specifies CASSGGPTSTDTQYF.

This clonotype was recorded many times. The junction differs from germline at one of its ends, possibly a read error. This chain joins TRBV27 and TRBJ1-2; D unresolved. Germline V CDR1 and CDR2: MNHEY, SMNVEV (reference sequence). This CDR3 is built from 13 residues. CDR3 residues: CTSSSIGISGYTF. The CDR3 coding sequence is TGTACCAGCAGTTCGATAGGAATCTCTGGCTACACCTTC.

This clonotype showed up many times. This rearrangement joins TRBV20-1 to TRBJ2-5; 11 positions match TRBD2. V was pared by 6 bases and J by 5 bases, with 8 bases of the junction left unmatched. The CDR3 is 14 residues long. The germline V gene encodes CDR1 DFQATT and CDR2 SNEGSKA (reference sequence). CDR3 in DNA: TGCAGTGCGGTTGATTGGACTAGCGGGGAGACCCAGTACTTC. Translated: CSAVDWTSGETQYF.

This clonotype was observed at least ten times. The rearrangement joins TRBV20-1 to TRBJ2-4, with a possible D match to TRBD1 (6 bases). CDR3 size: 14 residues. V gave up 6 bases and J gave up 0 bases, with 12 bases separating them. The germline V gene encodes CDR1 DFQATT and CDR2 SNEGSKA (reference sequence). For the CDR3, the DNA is TGCAGTGCGAGGACGGACAGAGCCAAAAACATTCAGTACTTC. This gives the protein CSARTDRAKNIQYF.

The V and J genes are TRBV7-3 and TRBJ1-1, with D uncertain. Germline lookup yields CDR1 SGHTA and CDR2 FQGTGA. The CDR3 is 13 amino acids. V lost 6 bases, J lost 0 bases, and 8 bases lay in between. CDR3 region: CASSWTVNTEAFF. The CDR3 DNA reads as TGTGCCAGCAGTTGGACCGTGAACACTGAAGCTTTCTTT. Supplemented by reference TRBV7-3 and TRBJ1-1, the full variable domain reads GAGVSQTPSNKVTEKGKYVELRCDPISGHTALYWYRQSLGQGPEFLIYFQGTGAADDSGLPNDRFFAVRPEGSVSTLKIQRTERGDSAVYLCASSWTVNTEAFFGQGTRLTVV.

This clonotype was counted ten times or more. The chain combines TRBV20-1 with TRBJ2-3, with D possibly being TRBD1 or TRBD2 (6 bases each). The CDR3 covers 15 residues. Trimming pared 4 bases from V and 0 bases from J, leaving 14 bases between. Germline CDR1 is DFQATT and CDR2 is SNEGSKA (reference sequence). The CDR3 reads CSATGGRTSTDTQYF. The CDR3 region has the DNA TGCAGTGCTACCGGGGGCAGGACTAGCACAGATACGCAGTATTTT.

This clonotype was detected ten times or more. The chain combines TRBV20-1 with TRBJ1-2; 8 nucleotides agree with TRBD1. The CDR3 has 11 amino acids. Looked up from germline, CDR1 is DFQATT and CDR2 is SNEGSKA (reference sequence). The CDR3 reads CIGQGVYGYTF. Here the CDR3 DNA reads TGCATCGGACAGGGAGTCTATGGCTACACCTTC.

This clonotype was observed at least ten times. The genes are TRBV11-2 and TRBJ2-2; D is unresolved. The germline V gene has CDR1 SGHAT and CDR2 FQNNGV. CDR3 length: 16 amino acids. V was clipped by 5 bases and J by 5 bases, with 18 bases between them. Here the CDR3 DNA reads TGTGCCAGCAGCCCAGCCGGTCGGATGTGGACCGGGGAGCTGTTTTTT. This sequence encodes CASSPAGRMWTGELFF.